Listed below are T cell receptor beta chains from one sample, sequenced in a study of cytomegalovirus exposure and HLA in healthy donors. Generated by immunoSEQ multiplex PCR, the TCRdb table keeps only in-frame clones and is missing some. This sample carries about 130,000 clones, with roughly 2% going to the ten biggest clones. The sequencing input was PBMCs. The receptors were gathered from a woman aged 60-75 years in good health and CMV-seronegative. The CDR3 runs from the conserved cysteine through the conserved F or W. D genes are given only for firm matches.

D gene,V gene,J gene,CDR3 DNA,CDR3 protein
-,TRBV5-4,TRBJ2-7,TGTGCCAGCAGCAGAAACAACGAGCAGTACTTC,CASSRNNEQYF
TRBD1,TRBV2,TRBJ2-7,TGTGCCAGCAGTGAGACCGGGACAGGGACTTCCTACGAGCAGTACTTC,CASSETGTGTSYEQYF
TRBD1,TRBV2,TRBJ2-3,TGTGCCAACGGACAGGGGCCAGATACGCAGTATTTT,CANGQGPDTQYF
TRBD2,TRBV27,TRBJ2-7,TGTGCCAGCAGGGGAACTAGCGGGGGGGCCGTCTACGAGCAGTACTTC,CASRGTSGGAVYEQYF
-,TRBV15,TRBJ1-4,TGTGCCACCAGCAGAGATTTATTCGGGACTAATGAAAAACTGTTTTTT,CATSRDLFGTNEKLFF
-,TRBV10-1,TRBJ2-1,TGCGCCAGCAGTGAGTCGATCCCGCTAATGGAGCAGTTCTTC,CASSESIPLMEQFF
-,TRBV28,TRBJ2-2,TGTGCCAGCAGTACAGACATCAAGGTTGAGGCAGGAGGAGGGGCCGGGGAGCTGTTTTTT,CASSTDIKVEAGGGAGELFF
-,TRBV27,TRBJ2-7,TGTGCCAGCAGCCTCATGACTTCGGGGTCGTACGAGCAGTACTTC,CASSLMTSGSYEQYF
-,TRBV2,TRBJ2-7,TGTGCCAGCAGTGACCGGTGGCAGTACTTC,CASSDRWQYF
-,TRBV11-2,TRBJ2-1,TGTGCCAGCAGCCCAGGCCGGGGCGGGACCTACAATGAGCAGTTCTTC,CASSPGRGGTYNEQFF
-,TRBV11-3,TRBJ2-2,TGTGCCAGCAGCTTACTTTCTCCGAGGAGCACCGGGGAGCTGTTTTTT,CASSLLSPRSTGELFF
-,TRBV23-1,TRBJ2-4,TGCGCCAGCAGTCAATCGCCTAAACCGAGGTCTTGTAACATTCAGTACTTC,CASSQSPKPRSCNIQYF
TRBD1,TRBV25-1,TRBJ2-2,TGTGCCAGCAGTGCTCAGGGGGCCCGGGAGCTGTTTTTT,CASSAQGARELFF
TRBD2,TRBV6-1,TRBJ2-5,TGTGCCAGCAGTGCAACGAAGACTAGCGGGGGGGCTGAGACCCAGTACTTC,CASSATKTSGGAETQYF
TRBD2,TRBV5-1,TRBJ2-3,TGCGCCAGCAGCTTGGCTGGGCGGGGGAACACAGATACGCAGTATTTT,CASSLAGRGNTDTQYF
-,TRBV5-6,TRBJ2-2,TGTGCCAGCAGCTTGGTTCACTCGAACACCGGGGAGCTGTTTTTT,CASSLVHSNTGELFF
TRBD1,TRBV29-1,TRBJ2-1,TGCAGCGTTGGGAGACGGACAGGGGTGGACGGTGAGCAGTTCTTC,CSVGRRTGVDGEQFF
TRBD1,TRBV6-6,TRBJ2-2,TGTGCCAGCAGTTTGACAGGGGGCATCGGGGAGCTGTTTTTT,CASSLTGGIGELFF
TRBD1,TRBV2,TRBJ2-7,TGTGCCCCCCAGAGACAGGGTGGCGAGCAGTACTTC,CAPQRQGGEQYF
TRBD1,TRBV7-6,TRBJ1-5,TGTGCCAGCAGCTTAGGACAGGGTCAGCCCCAGCATTTT,CASSLGQGQPQHF
-,TRBV2,TRBJ1-3,TGTGCCAGCAGTCGGGACTCCTCCTCTGGAAACACCATATATTTT,CASSRDSSSGNTIYF
-,TRBV6-1,TRBJ2-3,TGTGCCAGCAGTGAAGTGATCAGGGCCCCTAGCACAGATACGCAGTATTTT,CASSEVIRAPSTDTQYF
TRBD2,TRBV9,TRBJ2-5,TGTGCCAGCAGCGTAGGGGTTAGCGGGGCAGGGGAGACCCAGTACTTC,CASSVGVSGAGETQYF
TRBD1,TRBV28,TRBJ1-1,TGTGCCAGCAGTACTGGACAGGGTGACGCTTTCTTT,CASSTGQGDAFF
TRBD2,TRBV9,TRBJ2-1,TGTGCCAGCAGCCCAGGACTAGCGGGCACAGGGCGGCAGTTCTTC,CASSPGLAGTGRQFF
-,TRBV28,TRBJ1-2,TGTGCCAGCAGTTTAACAGGGTTAGCTAACTATGGCTACACCTTC,CASSLTGLANYGYTF
-,TRBV5-1,TRBJ2-1,TGCGCCAGCAGCGAACGACAGGGGAGGGATGAGCAGTTCTTC,CASSERQGRDEQFF
-,TRBV6-5,TRBJ1-2,TGTGCCAGCAGTTCTCCAGGGATGCGCTACACCTTC,CASSSPGMRYTF
TRBD1,TRBV28,TRBJ1-4,TGTGCCAGCAGTAGACAGGGTGTGTCGACTAATGAAAAACTGTTTTTT,CASSRQGVSTNEKLFF
TRBD2,TRBV5-1,TRBJ2-7,TGCGCCAGCAGCTTAAAAGCGGGAGGCCGGACGGGGGGATACGAGCAGTACTTC,CASSLKAGGRTGGYEQYF
-,TRBV19,TRBJ2-5,TGTGCCAGTATTGGGGGGGAGACCCAGTACTTC,CASIGGETQYF
TRBD1,TRBV14,TRBJ1-5,TGTGCCAGCAGCCGAGAACGGACAGGGTACAATCAGCCCCAGCATTTT,CASSRERTGYNQPQHF
-,TRBV6-1,TRBJ1-1,TGTGCCAGCAGTGCCATCCGACATTCTGAAGCTTTCTTT,CASSAIRHSEAFF
TRBD1,TRBV27,TRBJ1-5,TGTGCCACCGGTCAGGGGGCGGTCCAGCCCCAGCATTTT,CATGQGAVQPQHF
-,TRBV5-5,TRBJ1-5,TGTGCCAGCAGCTTGGCCAGTACGAGCAATCAGCCCCAGCATTTT,CASSLASTSNQPQHF
-,TRBV7-9,TRBJ1-5,TGTGCCGGCAGCTTAGGACAGAGCAATCAGCCCCAGCATTTT,CAGSLGQSNQPQHF
TRBD1,TRBV5-6,TRBJ1-2,TGTGCCAGCAGCTTGATAACGGACAGGGGGGCCTATGGCTACACCTTC,CASSLITDRGAYGYTF
-,TRBV7-9,TRBJ2-2,TGTGCCAGCAGCTTAGAAGTACTAGCAATTAACACCGGGGAGCTGTTTTTT,CASSLEVLAINTGELFF
-,TRBV30,TRBJ1-4,TGTGCCTGGACGGAGGGACTTGGGGAGGAAAAACTGTTTTTT,CAWTEGLGEEKLFF
-,TRBV6-1,TRBJ1-2,TGTGCCAGCAGTCCAGGGGCAGTCTATGGCTACACCTTC,CASSPGAVYGYTF
-,TRBV6-5,TRBJ2-7,TGTGCCAGCAGTCCTACAGGGAAATACGAGCAGTACTTC,CASSPTGKYEQYF
-,TRBV18,TRBJ1-3,TGTGCCAGCTCATCCGGGGATAGGAACACCATATATTTT,CASSSGDRNTIYF
TRBD1,TRBV5-1,TRBJ1-2,TGCGCCAGCAGCTTTCGGGGGACAGGGATAGGGAATGGCTACACCTTC,CASSFRGTGIGNGYTF
TRBD2,TRBV18,TRBJ2-7,TGTGCCAGCTCCCCACTAGCGGGAGAAACCTACGAGCAGTACTTC,CASSPLAGETYEQYF
-,TRBV7-2,TRBJ1-4,TGTGCCAGCAGCCCCGGGGGGGTTTCCGAAAAACTGTTTTTT,CASSPGGVSEKLFF
TRBD2,TRBV5-1,TRBJ2-7,TGCGCCAGCAGCTTGGTGGGGACTAGCTCCTACGAGCAGTACTTC,CASSLVGTSSYEQYF
TRBD1,TRBV28,TRBJ2-3,TGTGCCAGCAGTCCTAACAGGGGATTCACAGATACGCAGTATTTT,CASSPNRGFTDTQYF
-,TRBV7-9,TRBJ1-4,TGTGCCAGCAGCTGGCAGGCAACTAATGAAAAACTGTTTTTT,CASSWQATNEKLFF
TRBD1,TRBV10-2,TRBJ1-5,TGCGCCAGCAGAGGGACAGGGGAACAGCCCCAGCATTTT,CASRGTGEQPQHF